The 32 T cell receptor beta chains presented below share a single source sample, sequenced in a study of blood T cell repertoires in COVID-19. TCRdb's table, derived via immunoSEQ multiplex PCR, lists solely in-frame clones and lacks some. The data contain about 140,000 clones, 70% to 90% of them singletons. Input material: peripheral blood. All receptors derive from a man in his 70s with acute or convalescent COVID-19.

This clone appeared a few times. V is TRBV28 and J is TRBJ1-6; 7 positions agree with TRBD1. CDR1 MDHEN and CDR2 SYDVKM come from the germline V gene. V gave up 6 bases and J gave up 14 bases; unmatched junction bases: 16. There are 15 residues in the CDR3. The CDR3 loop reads CASSPGDRGSISLHF. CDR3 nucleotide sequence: TGTGCCAGCAGCCCTGGGGACAGAGGCTCTATCTCCCTCCACTTT.

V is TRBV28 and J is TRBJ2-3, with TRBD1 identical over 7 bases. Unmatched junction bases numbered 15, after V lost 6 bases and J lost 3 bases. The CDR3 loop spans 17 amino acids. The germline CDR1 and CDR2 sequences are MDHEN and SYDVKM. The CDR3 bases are TGTGCCAGCAGCTATCGAGGGGACAGACGACTTACAGATACGCAGTATTTT. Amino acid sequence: CASSYRGDRRLTDTQYF.

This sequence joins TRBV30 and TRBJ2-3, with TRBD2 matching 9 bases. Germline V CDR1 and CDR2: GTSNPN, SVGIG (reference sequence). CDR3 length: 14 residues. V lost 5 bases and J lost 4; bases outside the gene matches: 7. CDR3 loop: CAWPQWTSADTQYF. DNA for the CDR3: TGTGCCTGGCCCCAATGGACTAGCGCAGATACGCAGTATTTT.

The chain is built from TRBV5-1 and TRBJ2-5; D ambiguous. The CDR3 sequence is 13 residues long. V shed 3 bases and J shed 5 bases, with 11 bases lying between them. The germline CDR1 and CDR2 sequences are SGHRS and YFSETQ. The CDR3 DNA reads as TGCGCCAGCAGCTATGAGGTCGGGGAGACCCAGTACTTC. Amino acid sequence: CASSYEVGETQYF.

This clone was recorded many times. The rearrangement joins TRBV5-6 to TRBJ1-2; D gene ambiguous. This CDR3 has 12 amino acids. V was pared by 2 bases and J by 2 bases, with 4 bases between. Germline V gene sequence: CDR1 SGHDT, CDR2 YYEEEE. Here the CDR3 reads CASSLANYGYTF. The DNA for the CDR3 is TGTGCCAGCAGCTTAGCGAACTATGGCTACACCTTC.

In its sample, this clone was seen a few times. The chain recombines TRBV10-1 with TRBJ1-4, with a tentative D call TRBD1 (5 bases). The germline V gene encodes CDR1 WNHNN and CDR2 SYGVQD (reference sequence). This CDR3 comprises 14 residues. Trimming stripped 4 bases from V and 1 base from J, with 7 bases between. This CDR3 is CASSAQGTNEKLFF. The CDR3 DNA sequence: TGCGCCAGCAGTGCTCAGGGAACTAATGAAAAACTGTTTTTT.

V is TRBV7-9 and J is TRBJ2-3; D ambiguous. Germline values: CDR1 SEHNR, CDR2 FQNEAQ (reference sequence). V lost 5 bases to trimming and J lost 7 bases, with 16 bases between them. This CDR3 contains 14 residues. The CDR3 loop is CASSLSPASNTQYF. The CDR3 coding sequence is TGTGCCAGCAGCCTATCCCCAGCGTCGAATACGCAGTATTTT.

The CDR3 coding sequence is TGTGCCATCAGTGATAGTAGCGGGAGTTACGAGCAGTACTTC. It is translated as CAISDSSGSYEQYF. This chain joins TRBV10-3 and TRBJ2-7; 9 nucleotides line up with TRBD2. Trimming cost V 3 bases and J 4 bases; bases outside gene matches: 4. The germline V gene has CDR1 ENHRY and CDR2 SYGVKD. The CDR3 contains 14 residues.

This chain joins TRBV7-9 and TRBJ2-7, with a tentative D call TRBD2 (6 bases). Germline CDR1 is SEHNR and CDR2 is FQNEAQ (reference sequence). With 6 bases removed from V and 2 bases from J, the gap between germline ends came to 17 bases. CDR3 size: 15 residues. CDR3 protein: CASSGGKGWPYEQYF. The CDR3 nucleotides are TGTGCCAGCAGTGGGGGGAAGGGGTGGCCCTACGAGCAGTACTTC.

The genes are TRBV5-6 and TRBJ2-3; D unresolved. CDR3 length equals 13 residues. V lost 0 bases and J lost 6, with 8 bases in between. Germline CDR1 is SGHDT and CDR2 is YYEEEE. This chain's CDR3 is CASSLGGSDTQYF. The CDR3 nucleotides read TGTGCCAGCAGCTTGGGCGGTTCCGATACGCAGTATTTT.

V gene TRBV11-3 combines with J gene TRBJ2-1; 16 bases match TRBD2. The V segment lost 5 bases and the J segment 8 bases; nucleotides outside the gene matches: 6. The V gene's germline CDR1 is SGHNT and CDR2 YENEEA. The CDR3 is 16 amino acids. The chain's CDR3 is CASSTGTSGRGDEQFF. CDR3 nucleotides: TGTGCCAGCAGCACGGGGACTAGCGGGAGGGGCGATGAGCAGTTCTTC.

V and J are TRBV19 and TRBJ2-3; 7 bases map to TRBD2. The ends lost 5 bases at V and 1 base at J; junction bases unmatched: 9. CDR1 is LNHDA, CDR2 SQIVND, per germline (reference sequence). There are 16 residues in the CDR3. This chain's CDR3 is CASSSFAGDGTDTQYF. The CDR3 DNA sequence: TGTGCCAGTAGTTCCTTTGCGGGGGATGGCACAGATACGCAGTATTTT.

CDR3 coding DNA: TGTGCCAGCAGCCGCGATCACACAGATACGCAGTATTTT. Protein sequence: CASSRDHTDTQYF. The chain is built from TRBV6-5 and TRBJ2-3; no reliable D call. CDR3 size: 13 residues. Looked up from germline, CDR1 is MNHEY and CDR2 is SVGAGI. Trimming left V 6 bases short and J 2 bases short, with 9 bases between.

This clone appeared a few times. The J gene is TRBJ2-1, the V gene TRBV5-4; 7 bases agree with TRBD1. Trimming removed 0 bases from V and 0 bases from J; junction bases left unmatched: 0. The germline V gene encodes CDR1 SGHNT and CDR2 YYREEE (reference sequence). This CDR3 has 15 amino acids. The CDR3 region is CASSLDRGSYNEQFF. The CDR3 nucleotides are TGTGCCAGCAGCTTGGACAGGGGCTCCTACAATGAGCAGTTCTTC.

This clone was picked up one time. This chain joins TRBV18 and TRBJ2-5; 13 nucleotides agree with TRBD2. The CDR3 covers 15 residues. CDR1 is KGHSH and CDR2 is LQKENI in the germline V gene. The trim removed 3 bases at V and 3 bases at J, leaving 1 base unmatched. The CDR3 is CASSPGLAGEETQYF. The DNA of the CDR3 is TGTGCCAGCTCACCTGGACTAGCGGGGGAAGAGACCCAGTACTTC.

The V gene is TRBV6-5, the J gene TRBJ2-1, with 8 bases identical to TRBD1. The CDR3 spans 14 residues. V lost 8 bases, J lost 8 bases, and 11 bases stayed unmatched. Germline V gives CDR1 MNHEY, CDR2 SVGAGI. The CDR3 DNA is TGTGCCAGCTCCTCCGGACAGGGAAGAGATGAGCAGTTCTTC. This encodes CASSSGQGRDEQFF.

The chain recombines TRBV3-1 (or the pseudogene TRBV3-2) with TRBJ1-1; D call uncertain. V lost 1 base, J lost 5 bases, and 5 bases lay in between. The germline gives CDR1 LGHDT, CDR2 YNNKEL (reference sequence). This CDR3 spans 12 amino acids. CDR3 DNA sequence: TGTGCCAGCAGCCAAGGGCAGACTGAAGCTTTCTTT. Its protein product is CASSQGQTEAFF.

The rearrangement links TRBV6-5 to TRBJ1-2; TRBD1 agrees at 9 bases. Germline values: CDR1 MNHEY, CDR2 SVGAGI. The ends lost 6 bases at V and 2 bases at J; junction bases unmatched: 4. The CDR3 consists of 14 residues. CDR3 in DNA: TGTGCCAGCAGATCACAGGGGGCGAACTATGGCTACACCTTC. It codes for CASRSQGANYGYTF.

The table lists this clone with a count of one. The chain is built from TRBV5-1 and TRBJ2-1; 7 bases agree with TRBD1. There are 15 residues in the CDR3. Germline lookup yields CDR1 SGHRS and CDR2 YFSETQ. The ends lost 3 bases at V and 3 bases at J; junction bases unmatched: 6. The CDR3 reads CASSSAGTVYNEQFF. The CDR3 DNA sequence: TGCGCCAGCAGCTCCGCCGGGACAGTCTACAATGAGCAGTTCTTC.

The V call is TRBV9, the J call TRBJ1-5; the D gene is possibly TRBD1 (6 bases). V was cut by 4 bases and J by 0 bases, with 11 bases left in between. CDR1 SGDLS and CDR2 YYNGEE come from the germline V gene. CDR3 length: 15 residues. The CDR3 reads CASSPLGHSNQPQHF. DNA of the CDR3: TGTGCCAGCAGCCCCCTGGGACATAGCAATCAGCCCCAGCATTTT.

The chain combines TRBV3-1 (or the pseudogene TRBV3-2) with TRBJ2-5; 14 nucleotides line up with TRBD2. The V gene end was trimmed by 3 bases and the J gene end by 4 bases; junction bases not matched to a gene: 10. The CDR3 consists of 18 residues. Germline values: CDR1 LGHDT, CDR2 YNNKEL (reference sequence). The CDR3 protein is CASSQGTSGGPITETQYF. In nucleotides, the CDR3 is TGTGCCAGCAGCCAGGGGACTAGCGGGGGCCCTATCACAGAGACCCAGTACTTC.

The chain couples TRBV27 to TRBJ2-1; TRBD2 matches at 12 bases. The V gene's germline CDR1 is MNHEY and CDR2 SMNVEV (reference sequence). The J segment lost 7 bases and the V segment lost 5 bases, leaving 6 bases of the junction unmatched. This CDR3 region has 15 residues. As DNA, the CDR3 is TGTGCCAGCAGTCTCACTAGCGGGGGGCGTAATGAGCAGTTCTTC. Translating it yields CASSLTSGGRNEQFF.

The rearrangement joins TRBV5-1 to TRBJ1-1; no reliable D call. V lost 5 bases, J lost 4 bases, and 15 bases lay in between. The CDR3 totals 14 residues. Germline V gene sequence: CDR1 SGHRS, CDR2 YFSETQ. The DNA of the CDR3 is TGCGCCAGCAGGCCGTCCCCTGAGGGCACTGAAGCTTTCTTT. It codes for CASRPSPEGTEAFF. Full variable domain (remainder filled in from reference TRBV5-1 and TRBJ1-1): KAGVTQTPRYLIKTRGQQVTLSCSPISGHRSVSWYQQTPGQGLQFLFEYFSETQRNKGNFPGRFSGRQFSNSRSEMNVSTLELGDSALYLCASRPSPEGTEAFFGQGTRLTVV.

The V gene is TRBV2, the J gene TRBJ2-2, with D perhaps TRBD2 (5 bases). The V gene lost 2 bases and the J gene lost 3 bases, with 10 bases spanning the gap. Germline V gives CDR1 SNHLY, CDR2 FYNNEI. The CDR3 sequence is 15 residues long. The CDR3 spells CASSERRADTGELFF. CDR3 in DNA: TGTGCCAGCAGTGAACGGCGGGCAGACACCGGGGAGCTGTTTTTT.

CDR3 sequence reads: CASSQAHIGRGRSNQPQHF. CDR3 sequence (DNA): TGTGCCAGCAGCCAAGCCCACATCGGCCGGGGTAGGAGCAATCAGCCCCAGCATTTT. The chain has TRBV14 and TRBJ1-5; D call uncertain. V was pared by 1 base and J by 1 base, with 20 bases between. The CDR3 extends over 19 amino acids. CDR1 and CDR2 (germline): SGHDN, FVKESK. The full variable domain, rest sourced from reference TRBV14 and TRBJ1-5, is EAGVTQFPSHSVIEKGQTVTLRCDPISGHDNLYWYRRVMGKEIKFLLHFVKESKQDESGMPNNRFLAERTGGTYSTLKVQPAELEDSGVYFCASSQAHIGRGRSNQPQHFGDGTRLSIL.

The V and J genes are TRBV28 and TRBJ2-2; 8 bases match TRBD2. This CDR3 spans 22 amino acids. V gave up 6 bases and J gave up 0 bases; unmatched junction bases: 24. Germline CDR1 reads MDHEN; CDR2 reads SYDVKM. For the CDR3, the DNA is TGTGCCAGCAGCAGAACGGAAATGGGCGGTGTTCTGACTAGCGCGAACACCGGGGAGCTGTTTTTT. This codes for CASSRTEMGGVLTSANTGELFF.

In DNA form, the CDR3 reads TGTGCCATCAGTGAGTCAGGGCAGGGCCTATATGGCTACACCTTC. It translates to CAISESGQGLYGYTF. The rearrangement links TRBV10-3 to TRBJ1-2; possible D gene TRBD1, 5 bases. This CDR3 contains 15 residues. Looked up from germline, CDR1 is ENHRY and CDR2 is SYGVKD. Trimming stripped 0 bases from V and 5 bases from J, with 13 bases between.

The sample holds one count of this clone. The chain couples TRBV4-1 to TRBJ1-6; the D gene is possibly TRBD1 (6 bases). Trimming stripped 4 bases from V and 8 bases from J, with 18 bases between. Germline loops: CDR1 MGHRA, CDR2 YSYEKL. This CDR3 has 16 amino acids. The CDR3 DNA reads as TGCGCCAGCAGCCTACGGACCGGGGGGGCGGATTCACCCCTCCACTTT. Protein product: CASSLRTGGADSPLHF.

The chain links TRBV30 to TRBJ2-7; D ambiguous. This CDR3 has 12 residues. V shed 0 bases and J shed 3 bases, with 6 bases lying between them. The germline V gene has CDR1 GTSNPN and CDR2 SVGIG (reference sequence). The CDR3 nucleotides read TGTGCCTGGAGTGTACAATACTACGAGCAGTACTTC. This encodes CAWSVQYYEQYF. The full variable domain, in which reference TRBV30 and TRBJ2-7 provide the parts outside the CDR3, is SQTIHQWPATLVQPVGSPLSLECTVEGTSNPNLYWYRQAAGRGLQLLFYSVGIGQISSEVPQNLSASRPQDRQFILSSKKLLLSDSGFYLCAWSVQYYEQYFGPGTRLTVT.

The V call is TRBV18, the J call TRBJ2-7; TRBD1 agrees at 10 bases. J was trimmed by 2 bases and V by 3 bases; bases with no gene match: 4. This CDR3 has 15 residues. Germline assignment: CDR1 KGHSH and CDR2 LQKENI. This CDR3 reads CASSPRTGGTYEQYF. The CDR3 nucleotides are TGTGCCAGCTCACCCAGGACAGGGGGGACCTACGAGCAGTACTTC.

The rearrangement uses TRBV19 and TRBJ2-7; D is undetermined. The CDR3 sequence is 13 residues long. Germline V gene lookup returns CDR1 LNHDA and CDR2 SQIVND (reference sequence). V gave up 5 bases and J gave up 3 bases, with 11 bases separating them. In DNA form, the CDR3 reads TGTGCCAGTAGTCTCCGGGTCCTCTACGAGCAGTACTTC. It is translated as CASSLRVLYEQYF.

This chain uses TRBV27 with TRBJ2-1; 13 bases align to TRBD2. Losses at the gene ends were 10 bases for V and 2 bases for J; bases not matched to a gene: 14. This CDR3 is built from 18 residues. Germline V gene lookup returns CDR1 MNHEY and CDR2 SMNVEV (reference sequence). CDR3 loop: CANPLAGGPSGAYNEQFF. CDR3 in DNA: TGTGCCAACCCACTAGCGGGAGGGCCCTCAGGTGCCTACAATGAGCAGTTCTTC.